The T cell receptor beta chain described here comes from a study of cytomegalovirus exposure and HLA in healthy donors. CDR3 length equals 15 residues. The V gene's germline CDR1 is KGHSH and CDR2 LQKENI. V was clipped by 2 bases and J by 0 bases, with 8 bases between them. As regards this clone: Its matching antigen is unknown.

PCR involved 60 Vbeta and 13 Jbeta primers. Sequencing used immunoSEQ multiplex PCR; TCRdb keeps in-frame clones, though not all of them. Of 90,000 to 140,000 clones in the sample, 70% to 80% were seen once. Study results and limitations: Researchers reported in a later analysis that common viral pathogens appeared linked to several top clusters. The study listed roughly 160 cytomegalovirus-associated TCR beta chains. According to a later analysis, donors in an Asian-associated ancestry cluster reportedly had fewer N-insertions than the 666-donor mean.

The chain recombines TRBV18 with TRBJ1-5; D ambiguous. The sample consisted of PBMCs. This TCR was recovered from a man aged 40-55 years in good health and CMV-seronegative. The CDR3 spells CASSPAGNSNQPQHF. DNA of the CDR3: TGTGCCAGCTCACCAGCAGGAAATAGCAATCAGCCCCAGCATTTT.